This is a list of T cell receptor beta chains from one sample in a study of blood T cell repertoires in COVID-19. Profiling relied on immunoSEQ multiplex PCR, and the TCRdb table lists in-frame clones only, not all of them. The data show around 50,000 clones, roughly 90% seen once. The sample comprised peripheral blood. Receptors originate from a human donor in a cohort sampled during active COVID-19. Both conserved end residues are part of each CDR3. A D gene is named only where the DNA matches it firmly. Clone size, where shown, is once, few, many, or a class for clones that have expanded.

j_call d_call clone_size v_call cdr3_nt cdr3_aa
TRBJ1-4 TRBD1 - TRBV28 TGTGCCAGCAGTTTAAGGGGACAGGATAATGAAAAACTGTTTTTT CASSLRGQDNEKLFF
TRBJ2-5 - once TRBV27 TGTGCCAGCAGCCAACAGCAGCGGCAAGAGACCCAGTACTTC CASSQQQRQETQYF
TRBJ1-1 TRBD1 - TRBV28 TGTGCCAGCAGTTTACAGGGACAGGGTGTCACTGAAGCTTTCTTT CASSLQGQGVTEAFF
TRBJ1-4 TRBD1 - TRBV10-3 TGTGCCATCAGTGGGGACAGGGAGACTAATGAAAAACTGTTTTTT CAISGDRETNEKLFF
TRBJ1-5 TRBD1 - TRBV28 TGTGCCAGCACAGACAGGGTATATCAGCCCCAGCATTTT CASTDRVYQPQHF
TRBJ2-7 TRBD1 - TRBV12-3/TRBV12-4 TGTGCCAGCAGTATAGACAGGGGGCAAGAGCAGTACTTC CASSIDRGQEQYF
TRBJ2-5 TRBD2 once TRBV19 TGTGCCAGTAGTCCTGGGGGGACTAGCGGGAGGGAGACCCAGTACTTC CASSPGGTSGRETQYF
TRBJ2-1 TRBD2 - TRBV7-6 TGTGCCAGCAGCTCTGGACTAGGGAGATCCTACAATGAGCAGTTCTTC CASSSGLGRSYNEQFF
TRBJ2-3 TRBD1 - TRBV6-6 TGTGCCAGCAGACCACAGGGGGCTGAAGATACGCAGTATTTT CASRPQGAEDTQYF
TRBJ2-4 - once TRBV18 TGTGCCAGCTCGCCTTACAGGGTAGGGGCCAAAAACATTCAGTACTTC CASSPYRVGAKNIQYF
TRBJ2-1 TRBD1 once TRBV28 TGTGCCAGCAGTTTCCCCCAGGACAGGGCAGTATCCGATGAGCAGTTCTTC CASSFPQDRAVSDEQFF
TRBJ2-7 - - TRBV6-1 TGTGCCAGCAGTGAGAGACAGCCCTACGAGCAGTACTTC CASSERQPYEQYF
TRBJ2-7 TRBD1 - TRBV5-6 TGTGCCAGCAGCTTGGAGGGACAGGGGGTTTCCTACGAGCAGTACTTC CASSLEGQGVSYEQYF
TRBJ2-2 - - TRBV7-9 TGTGCCAGCAGCTTAGTGCGGGGACCGAACACCGGGGAGCTGTTTTTT CASSLVRGPNTGELFF
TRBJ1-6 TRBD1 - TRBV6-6 TGTGCCAGCGACGGGGGACAGTATAATTCACCCCTCCACTTT CASDGGQYNSPLHF
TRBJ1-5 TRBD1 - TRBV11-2 TGTGCCAGCAGCCCCGGGACAGGCCATCAGCCCCAGCATTTT CASSPGTGHQPQHF
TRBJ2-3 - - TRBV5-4 TGTGCCAGCAGCTCCGCGGGCCCCATGGTCCCAGATACGCAGTATTTT CASSSAGPMVPDTQYF